The 10 T cell receptor beta chains reported below all come from one sample, sequenced in a study of blood T cells in healthy people across ages. A J-beta primer mix and a sample-barcoded 5' primer were used in a second PCR of about 6 to 12 cycles. TCRdb re-called the 5' RACE reads with MiXCR, one entry per CDR3 protein. Here the sample spans about 1,400,000 distinct CDR3 sequences, approximately 59% being singletons. Material for sequencing was blood. Every receptor here comes from a man aged 18 to 30 in good health.

The sample holds many counts of this clonotype. In DNA form, the CDR3 reads TGTGCCACCAGTGATGGTTCTACGGGACTAGCTAGCACAGATACGCAGTATTTT. This sequence encodes CATSDGSTGLASTDTQYF. The V and J genes are TRBV24-1 and TRBJ2-3; 9 positions agree with TRBD2. The CDR3 sequence is 18 residues long. CDR1 is KGHDR, CDR2 SFDVKD, per germline. With 3 bases clipped from V and 0 bases from J, the junction kept 9 bases outside the gene matches.

This clonotype has a handful of counts. This chain joins TRBV7-2 and TRBJ2-3; 10 nucleotides align to TRBD2. Germline CDR1 is SGHTA and CDR2 is FQGNSA. V shed 3 bases, J shed 4 bases, and the junction held 4 bases outside the gene matches. The CDR3 covers 15 residues. The CDR3 coding sequence is TGTGCCAGCAGCTTCCAAGCGGGGGGGGCAGATACGCAGTATTTT. Its protein product is CASSFQAGGADTQYF. The whole variable domain, remainder taken from reference TRBV7-2 and TRBJ2-3, is GAGVSQSPSNKVTEKGKDVELRCDPISGHTALYWYRQSLGQGLEFLIYFQGNSAPDKSGLPSDRFSAERTGGSVSTLTIQRTQQEDSAVYLCASSFQAGGADTQYFGPGTRLTVL.

This clonotype came up once. The rearrangement links TRBV11-2 to TRBJ2-1, with 10 bases lining up with TRBD2. The ends lost 1 base at V and 2 bases at J; junction bases unmatched: 5. Germline V CDR1 and CDR2: SGHAT, FQNNGV. This CDR3 spans 17 amino acids. The CDR3 sequence is CASSLGRTSGTYNEQFF. For the CDR3, the DNA is TGTGCCAGCAGCTTAGGGAGGACTAGCGGTACCTACAATGAGCAGTTCTTC.

The V and J genes are TRBV5-1 and TRBJ2-4, with TRBD1 identical over 7 bases. The better agreement between TRBJ2-5 and the DNA end casts doubt on the J call. Per the germline V gene, CDR1 is SGHRS and CDR2 is YFSETQ. The CDR3 consists of 15 residues. The CDR3 sequence: CASSLDGTAQETQYF. The CDR3 DNA is TGCGCCAGCAGCTTGGACGGGACAGCCCAAGAGACCCAGTACTTC.

CDR3 protein: CASSPPGLAGAYNEQFF. In nucleotides, the CDR3 is TGTGCCAGCAGCCCCCCGGGACTAGCGGGAGCCTACAATGAGCAGTTCTTC. This chain joins TRBV7-9 and TRBJ2-1; 14 nucleotides agree with TRBD2. V dropped 5 bases and J dropped 2; count of bases not matched to a gene: 5. Germline V gene sequence: CDR1 SEHNR, CDR2 FQNEAQ (reference sequence). The CDR3 runs to 17 residues.

The CDR3 nucleotides read TGTGCCAGCAGCCATGGGGGAGGGGATGAGCAGTTCTTC. Encoded protein: CASSHGGGDEQFF. The V gene is TRBV4-2, the J gene TRBJ2-1, with TRBD2 matching over 7 bases. The V gene's germline CDR1 is LGHNA and CDR2 YNFKEQ. V gave up 3 bases and J gave up 8 bases; unmatched junction bases: 4. This CDR3 is built from 13 residues.

This chain uses TRBV27 with TRBJ2-7; D is unclear. This CDR3 is built from 15 residues. V was cut by 4 bases and J by 0 bases, with 13 bases left in between. Germline CDR1 is MNHEY and CDR2 is SMNVEV (reference sequence). The CDR3 protein is CASSSINYVSYEQYF. As DNA, the CDR3 is TGTGCCAGCAGTTCAATAAACTACGTCTCCTACGAGCAGTACTTC.

The CDR3 loop reads CASGPGSAADTQYF. The CDR3 bases are TGCGCCAGCGGTCCCGGGTCGGCGGCAGATACGCAGTATTTT. V usage is TRBV5-1 and J usage is TRBJ2-3; D gene uncertain. Germline CDR1 and CDR2: SGHRS and YFSETQ. The CDR3 is 14 amino acids. V lost 7 bases and J lost 4, with 16 bases in between.

V is TRBV7-2 and J is TRBJ2-3; D call uncertain. Trimming left V 3 bases short and J 5 bases short, with 9 bases between. Germline loops: CDR1 SGHTA, CDR2 FQGNSA. The CDR3 runs 13 residues. The CDR3 DNA follows: TGTGCCAGCAGCTTCCCACATAGAGATACGCAGTATTTT. This codes for CASSFPHRDTQYF.

This clonotype was found a few times. This chain links TRBV12-3 or TRBV12-4 with TRBJ1-2; possibly TRBD1 for D (6 bases). The CDR3 runs 12 residues. V gave up 8 bases and J gave up 2 bases, with 9 bases separating them. The CDR3: CASATGNYGYTF. The CDR3 coding sequence is TGTGCCAGCGCGACAGGAAACTATGGCTACACCTTC.